This T cell receptor (beta chain) emerged from a study of shared clonotypes between healthy human individuals (dated by TCRdb to about 2020). As for the study more broadly: The cohort comprised two women and a few men aged 18 to 49 years. Per donor, three plates each were used for CD4 naive and CD4 memory, two for CD8 naive, and one for CD8 memory. To estimate repertoire size and how much clonotype sharing occurs between individuals, the study deeply sequenced the blood TCR repertoires of five healthy adults. To increase sequencing depth and limit assay-specific biases, different laboratories used diverse techniques to prepare libraries and sequence TCR repertoires. Leukapheresis yielded between about 0.9 and 9.5 billion PBMCs per donor.

To note about this clone: It lacks a known antigen. No qualities accompany the bases; no much larger clone lies one base away. Other DNA sequences in this sample translate to the same CDR3.

TCR CDR3 regions were amplified from genomic DNA by multiplex PCR using the deep immunoSEQ assay. For each cell subset, the extracted genomic DNA was distributed evenly across all wells of several immunoSEQ 96-well plates, and each plate served as one replicate. For sorted subsets, approximately 190 ng genomic DNA, equal to 30,000 to 35,000 T cell genomes, was loaded into each replicate PCR. The purified libraries were quantified using a Qubit 3.0 fluorometer, sized with a Bioanalyzer 2100, and then quantified again using the KAPA Library Quantification kit. A separate single-read 150-cycle Illumina NextSeq 550 flow cell was used to sequence each immunoSEQ 96-well plate. In the authors' own workflow: Because the immunoSEQ output held only junctional sequences and lacked quality scores, the filtering could not match the filtering applied to full-length reads. Sequences were annotated with PyIR, a Python wrapper for IgBLAST v1.9, using IMGT germline references to assign V/J genes and CDR3. Reads were removed for weak V/J assignments (E-value above 1e-6), missing CDR3, stop codons, out-of-frame junctions, or ambiguous translated residues. V3J clonotypes were defined as sequences sharing an identical inferred V gene, J gene, and CDR3 amino acid sequence. Percentage overlap between repertoires was calculated by dividing the number of shared unique clonotypes by the size of the smaller repertoire. Three approaches were used to assess repertoire richness: RTK rarefaction, the Chao1 estimator, and Recon v2.1 estimates of unobserved clonotypes. For all TCRbeta clonotypes obtained by the gDNA method from a few donors, generation probabilities were computed with OLGA. TCRdb took over this immuneACCESS table, retaining in-frame rearrangements with V and J assigned. Such tables are incomplete; in checked studies, under half of the missing clones stem from an unresolved V gene, and the remainder is unexplained. V, J and clone size were drawn from that table, and D and trimming were deduced from the DNA. This sample lists over a million clones; 95% to 97% were detected once. The ten largest account for roughly 1.2% of the sample.

From the germline V gene, CDR1 is SGHRS and CDR2 is YFSETQ. The CDR3 runs 14 residues from the cysteine to the phenylalanine. Just the 42-base CDR3 DNA is kept, in frame starting at base 1. Between the V and J ends, shortened by 2 bases and 1 base respectively, the junction contains 4 bases. The donors were healthy, HIV-negative adults with no recently reported acute infections or vaccinations. All donors were Caucasian adults living in Nashville, Tennessee, USA. CD4+ T cells were enriched by magnetic negative selection; naive cells were then positively selected on CD45RA, and the negative fraction formed the memory subset. Blood was obtained by leukapheresis, after which PBMCs were separated by Ficoll-Histopaque density gradient centrifugation and cryopreserved in liquid nitrogen vapor phase. Analytical flow cytometry was used to check the purity and quantity of every magnetically sorted T cell population. Each sorted fraction had its genomic DNA isolated and then quantified by UV absorbance on a Nanodrop 2000c.

The paper's findings and limits, for the study overall: Because the study included only a small number of donors, the genetic and exposure-history diversity represented was limited. Sampling was restricted to blood, and TCR repertoires in tissues likely differ from the TCR repertoires found in blood. Based on pairwise subsampling, the degree of clonotype sharing among donors was expected to be affected by sequencing depth. Naive subsets generally had larger estimated clonotype richness than memory subsets did. Incomplete sequencing was indicated by rarefaction of sorted-subset datasets, despite the large sequencing depth. Compared with non-shared clonotypes, the clonotypes found in all four sorted-subset donors had higher generation probabilities. Roughly 5.2% of naive CD4, 3% to 3.5% of naive CD8, approximately 2% of memory CD4, and over 0.35% of memory CD8 clonotypes were shared across a handful of donors.

The TCR sequence derives from a man aged 30-40 years in good health. Sequencing used naive CD4+ T cells sorted from blood. The cell subset or site label of this sample denotes: CD45RA+ positively selected. The chain uses TRBV5-1 and TRBJ2-6; no confident D gene assignment can be made. The CDR3 is CASSLRSGANVLTF. In nucleotide form, the sequence is TGCGCCAGCAGCTTACGATCTGGGGCCAACGTCCTGACTTTC. With all but the CDR3 taken from the reference TRBV5-1 and TRBJ2-6 genes, the full variable domain is: KAGVTQTPRYLIKTRGQQVTLSCSPISGHRSVSWYQQTPGQGLQFLFEYFSETQRNKGNFPGRFSGRQFSNSRSEMNVSTLELGDSALYLCASSLRSGANVLTFGAGSRLTVL.